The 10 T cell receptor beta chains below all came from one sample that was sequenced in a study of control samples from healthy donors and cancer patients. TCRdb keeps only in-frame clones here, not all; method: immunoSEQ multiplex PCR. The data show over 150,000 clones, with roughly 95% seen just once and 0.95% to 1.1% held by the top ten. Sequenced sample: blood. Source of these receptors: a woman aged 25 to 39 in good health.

The CDR3 loop reads CASSDTNTGELFF. DNA for the CDR3: TGTGCCAGCAGTGACACGAACACCGGGGAGCTGTTTTTT. The chain carries TRBV6-4 and TRBJ2-2; no definite D call. V was cut by 2 bases and J by 0 bases, with 1 base left in between. CDR3 size: 13 residues. Germline V gene sequence: CDR1 MRHNA, CDR2 SNTAGT.

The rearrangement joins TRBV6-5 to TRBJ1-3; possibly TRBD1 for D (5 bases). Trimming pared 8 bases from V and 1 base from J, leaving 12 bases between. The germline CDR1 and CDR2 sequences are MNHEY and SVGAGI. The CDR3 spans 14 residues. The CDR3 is CASGDPKSGNTIYF. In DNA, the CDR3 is TGTGCCAGCGGGGACCCTAAATCTGGAAACACCATATATTTT.

CDR3 loop: CASSFWSSEAFF. As DNA, the CDR3 is TGTGCCAGCAGCTTTTGGTCCTCTGAAGCTTTCTTT. J is TRBJ1-1 and V is TRBV5-6; D not resolved. CDR3 length: 12 residues. The germline gives CDR1 SGHDT, CDR2 YYEEEE. The ends were cut back, 2 bases at V and 6 bases at J, with 8 bases in the middle.

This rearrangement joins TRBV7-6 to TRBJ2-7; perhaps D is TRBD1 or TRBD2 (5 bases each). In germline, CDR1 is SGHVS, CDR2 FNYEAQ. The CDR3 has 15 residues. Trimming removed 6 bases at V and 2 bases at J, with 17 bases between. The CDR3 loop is CASSLNGEGPYEQYF. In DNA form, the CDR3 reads TGTGCCAGCAGTCTTAATGGCGAGGGGCCCTACGAGCAGTACTTC.

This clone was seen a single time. In DNA form, the CDR3 reads TGTGCCAGCAGTTTCAGGGGCTCACCCCTCCACTTT. Translation: CASSFRGSPLHF. The genes are TRBV27 and TRBJ1-6; possibly TRBD1 for D (6 bases). This CDR3 region has 12 residues. Looked up from germline, CDR1 is MNHEY and CDR2 is SMNVEV (reference sequence). V was shortened by 3 bases and J by 10 bases, with 7 bases between the two germline ends.

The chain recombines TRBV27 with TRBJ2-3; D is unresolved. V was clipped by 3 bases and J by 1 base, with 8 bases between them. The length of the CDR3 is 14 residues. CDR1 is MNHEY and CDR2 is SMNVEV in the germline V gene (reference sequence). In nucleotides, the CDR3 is TGTGCCAGCAGTTTGAGCCTAGGCACAGATACGCAGTATTTT. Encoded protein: CASSLSLGTDTQYF.

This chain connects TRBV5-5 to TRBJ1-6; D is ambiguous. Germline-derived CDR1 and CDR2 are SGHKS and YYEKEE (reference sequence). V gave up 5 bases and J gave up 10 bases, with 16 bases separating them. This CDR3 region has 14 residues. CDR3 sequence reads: CASSYLLIYSPLHF. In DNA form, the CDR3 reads TGTGCCAGCAGTTACCTGTTAATATACTCACCCCTCCACTTT. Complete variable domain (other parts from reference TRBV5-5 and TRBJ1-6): DAGVTQSPTHLIKTRGQQVTLRCSPISGHKSVSWYQQVLGQGPQFIFQYYEKEERGRGNFPDRFSARQFPNYSSELNVNALLLGDSALYLCASSYLLIYSPLHFGNGTRLTVT.

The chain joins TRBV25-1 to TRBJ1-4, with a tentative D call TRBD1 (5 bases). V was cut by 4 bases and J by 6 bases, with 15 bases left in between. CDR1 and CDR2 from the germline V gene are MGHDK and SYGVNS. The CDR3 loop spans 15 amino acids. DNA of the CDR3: TGTGCCAGCAGTGGGGACCGGGACCGGGATGAAAAACTGTTTTTT. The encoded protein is CASSGDRDRDEKLFF.

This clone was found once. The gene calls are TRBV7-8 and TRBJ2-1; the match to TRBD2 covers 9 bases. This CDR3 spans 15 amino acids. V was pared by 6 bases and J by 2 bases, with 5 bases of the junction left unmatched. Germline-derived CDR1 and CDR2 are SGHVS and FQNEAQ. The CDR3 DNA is TGTGCCAGCAGTACTAGCGGGCCCACCTACAATGAGCAGTTCTTC. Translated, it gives CASSTSGPTYNEQFF.

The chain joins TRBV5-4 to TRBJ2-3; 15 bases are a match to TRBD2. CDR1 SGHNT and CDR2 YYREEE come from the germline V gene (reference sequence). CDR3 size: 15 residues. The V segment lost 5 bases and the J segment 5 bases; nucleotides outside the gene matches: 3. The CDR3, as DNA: TGTGCCAGCAGACGGGGACTAGCGGGGGGAGATACGCAGTATTTT. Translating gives CASRRGLAGGDTQYF.